What follows are 21 T cell receptor beta chains derived from one specimen sequenced in a study of blood T cell repertoires in COVID-19. The protocol was immunoSEQ multiplex PCR, while the TCRdb copy is restricted to in-frame clones and leaves out a portion. The sample records 150,000 to 200,000 clones, approximately 85% being singletons. The sequencing input was PBMCs or T cells enriched from blood (not recorded which). The origin of the receptors is a woman in her thirties who had recovered from COVID-19.

This chain connects TRBV9 to TRBJ1-2; a weak D match, TRBD1 (5 bases). In germline, CDR1 is SGDLS, CDR2 YYNGEE. V was shortened by 4 bases and J by 4 bases, with 14 bases between the two germline ends. CDR3 length: 14 residues. DNA for the CDR3: TGTGCCAGCAGCCCCACGGCAGGGCCCTATGGCTACACCTTC. Protein sequence: CASSPTAGPYGYTF.

The V call is TRBV9, the J call TRBJ2-1, with 9 bases fitting TRBD2. This CDR3 has 19 amino acids. V dropped 4 bases and J dropped 0; count of bases not matched to a gene: 14. CDR1 is SGDLS, CDR2 YYNGEE, per germline. CDR3 amino acids: CASSIPTSGASSSYNEQFF. In DNA form, the CDR3 reads TGTGCCAGCAGCATACCGACTAGCGGCGCGTCTAGCTCCTACAATGAGCAGTTCTTC.

V is TRBV11-3 and J is TRBJ2-3, with 7 bases aligning to TRBD2. CDR3 length: 17 amino acids. Germline CDR1 is SGHNT and CDR2 is YENEEA. The junction had 15 bases not matched to a gene; V was cut back by 5 bases and J by 4 bases. The CDR3 sequence is CASSPPGGRSPPDTQYF. The CDR3 DNA reads as TGTGCCAGCAGCCCCCCAGGCGGGAGATCCCCCCCAGATACGCAGTATTTT. The full variable domain, with the rest looked up from reference TRBV11-3 and TRBJ2-3, is EAGVVQSPRYKIIEKKQPVAFWCNPISGHNTLYWYLQNLGQGPELLIRYENEEAVDDSQLPKDRFSAERLKGVDSTLKIQPAELGDSAVYLCASSPPGGRSPPDTQYFGPGTRLTVL.

The rearrangement uses TRBV5-6 and TRBJ2-3; 7 bases are shared with TRBD1. The CDR3 is made up of 14 amino acids. The germline V gene has CDR1 SGHDT and CDR2 YYEEEE. Losses at the gene ends were 4 bases for V and 9 bases for J; bases not matched to a gene: 11. The CDR3 loop is CASSHQQGRGTQYF. CDR3 nucleotides: TGTGCCAGCAGCCACCAACAGGGCAGGGGGACGCAGTATTTT.

The V and J genes are TRBV3-1 (or the pseudogene TRBV3-2) and TRBJ2-3; weak D call: TRBD1 (5 bases). Germline loops: CDR1 LGHDT, CDR2 YNNKEL (reference sequence). Trimming removed 1 base at V and 4 bases at J, with 12 bases between. This CDR3 contains 15 residues. CDR3 nucleotide sequence: TGTGCCAGCAGCCAAGGGGGCCCCAGTGCAGATACGCAGTATTTT. Translated, it gives CASSQGGPSADTQYF.

This sequence joins TRBV5-1 and TRBJ2-7; 8 positions match TRBD1. The CDR3 covers 14 residues. Germline V gene sequence: CDR1 SGHRS, CDR2 YFSETQ. V was clipped by 4 bases and J by 7 bases; unmatched bases: 10. The CDR3 reads CASSPTTGVVEQYF. CDR3 sequence (DNA): TGCGCCAGCAGCCCCACGACAGGGGTTGTTGAGCAGTACTTC.

This clone was observed once. The chain's CDR3 is CATSESGLRSYEQYF. CDR3 bases: TGTGCCACCAGCGAATCAGGCCTGAGATCCTACGAGCAGTACTTC. This sequence joins TRBV24-1 and TRBJ2-7; D remains unclear. There are 15 residues in the CDR3. Germline CDR1 reads KGHDR; CDR2 reads SFDVKD. The V and J ends lost 7 bases and 1 base respectively, with 16 bases between them.

The chain uses TRBV4-1 and TRBJ2-2; 14 nucleotides match TRBD2. Germline CDR1 MGHRA, CDR2 YSYEKL. V trimming: 2 bases; J trimming: 7 bases; junction bases outside the gene matches: 12. The CDR3 is 19 amino acids. The CDR3 loop is CASSQTGGLAGAIGGELFF. CDR3 nucleotides: TGCGCCAGCAGCCAAACAGGGGGACTAGCGGGAGCGATTGGCGGGGAGCTGTTTTTT.

This clone occurred a few times. The V and J genes are TRBV5-1 and TRBJ2-7, with 7 bases fitting TRBD1. The length of the CDR3 is 13 residues. Trimming cost V 4 bases and J 12 bases; bases outside gene matches: 13. From germline, CDR1 is SGHRS and CDR2 YFSETQ. CDR3 coding DNA: TGCGCCAGCAGCAGTTTTTACGGACAGGCGGGGTACTTC. This encodes CASSSFYGQAGYF.

The CDR3 bases are TGTGCCAGTAGTATGAGGCTAGCGGGAGAGGATAATGAGCAGTTCTTC. Protein: CASSMRLAGEDNEQFF. The V call is TRBV19, the J call TRBJ2-1, with 10 bases aligning to TRBD2. Germline V gene sequence: CDR1 LNHDA, CDR2 SQIVND (reference sequence). This CDR3 contains 16 residues. The trim removed 3 bases at V and 7 bases at J, leaving 9 bases unmatched.

The V call is TRBV7-8, the J call TRBJ2-7, with D possibly matching TRBD2 (5 bases). Trimming pared 3 bases from V and 0 bases from J, leaving 15 bases between. The CDR3 consists of 16 residues. The germline V gene has CDR1 SGHVS and CDR2 FQNEAQ. The CDR3 nucleotides are TGTGCCAGCAGCTTCTCCAGAGGACTGGGCTCCTACGAGCAGTACTTC. This gives the protein CASSFSRGLGSYEQYF. The whole variable domain, remainder taken from reference TRBV7-8 and TRBJ2-7, is GAGVSQSPRYKVAKRGQDVALRCDPISGHVSLFWYQQALGQGPEFLTYFQNEAQLDKSGLPSDRFFAERPEGSVSTLKIQRTQQEDSAVYLCASSFSRGLGSYEQYFGPGTRLTVT.

The chain joins TRBV7-2 to TRBJ1-5; 8 nucleotides line up with TRBD1. The CDR3 is made up of 17 amino acids. V shed 5 bases and J 5 bases; nucleotides not matched to a gene: 14. Germline CDR1 is SGHTA and CDR2 is FQGNSA. The CDR3 loop is CASSPRGAGGADQPQHF. The CDR3, as DNA: TGTGCCAGCAGCCCCCGGGGGGCAGGGGGCGCGGATCAGCCCCAGCATTTT.

The sample holds one count of this clone. The CDR3 loop is CASSSTRYNEQFF. The CDR3, as DNA: TGTGCCAGCAGCTCTACTAGGTACAATGAGCAGTTCTTC. V and J are TRBV2 and TRBJ2-1; D is possibly TRBD2 (5 bases). This CDR3 has 13 residues. Trimming removed 6 bases from V and 4 bases from J, with 10 bases in between. Germline V gene sequence: CDR1 SNHLY, CDR2 FYNNEI.

V and J are TRBV15 and TRBJ2-2; the D gene is possibly TRBD2 (6 bases). The length of the CDR3 is 16 residues. Trimming took 8 bases from V and 1 from J, leaving 17 bases between them. Germline-derived CDR1 and CDR2 are LNHNV and YYDKDF (reference sequence). CDR3 protein: CATGDGGAGNTGELFF. CDR3 sequence (DNA): TGTGCCACCGGGGACGGGGGAGCAGGGAACACCGGGGAGCTGTTTTTT.

V and J are TRBV5-5 and TRBJ2-7; 10 bases agree with TRBD2. The junction had 8 bases not matched to a gene; V was cut back by 0 bases and J by 2 bases. The CDR3 runs 17 residues. Per germline, CDR1 SGHKS and CDR2 YYEKEE (reference sequence). This CDR3 reads CASSLVSSGSIAYEQYF. As DNA, the CDR3 is TGTGCCAGCAGCTTGGTTTCTAGCGGGAGTATCGCCTACGAGCAGTACTTC.

V usage is TRBV4-1 and J usage is TRBJ2-7; D may be TRBD2 (6 bases). CDR1 is MGHRA, CDR2 YSYEKL, per germline. V was pared by 1 base and J by 6 bases, with 22 bases between. The CDR3 has 17 amino acids. This chain's CDR3 is CASSQGFGGSGVLEQYF. The CDR3 coding sequence is TGCGCCAGCAGCCAAGGCTTTGGAGGGTCGGGAGTCCTCGAGCAGTACTTC.

J is TRBJ2-2 and V is TRBV3-1 (or the pseudogene TRBV3-2); no definite D call. Germline CDR1 LGHDT, CDR2 YNNKEL (reference sequence). The ends were cut back, 4 bases at V and 3 bases at J, with 12 bases in the middle. The CDR3 covers 15 residues. The CDR3 here is CASSPVQAYTGELFF. The CDR3 coding sequence is TGTGCCAGCAGCCCTGTGCAGGCCTACACCGGGGAGCTGTTTTTT.

The chain combines TRBV19 with TRBJ2-7, with a possible D match to TRBD1 (6 bases). This CDR3 region has 14 residues. Germline lookup yields CDR1 LNHDA and CDR2 SQIVND (reference sequence). The V gene lost 3 bases and the J gene lost 0 bases, with 9 bases spanning the gap. The CDR3 reads CASSIGRGSYEQYF. In nucleotides, the CDR3 is TGTGCCAGTAGTATCGGCAGGGGCTCCTACGAGCAGTACTTC.

The chain is built from TRBV20-1 and TRBJ2-2, with D possibly being TRBD2 (6 bases). Germline lookup yields CDR1 DFQATT and CDR2 SNEGSKA (reference sequence). The V gene lost 3 bases and the J gene lost 4 bases, with 9 bases spanning the gap. CDR3 size: 13 residues. The CDR3 reads CSASRGTTGELFF. The CDR3 DNA follows: TGCAGTGCTAGTCGGGGGACCACCGGGGAGCTGTTTTTT.

The chain joins TRBV20-1 to TRBJ2-3; 7 bases are shared with TRBD2. The CDR3 consists of 15 residues. The V segment lost 3 bases and the J segment 4 bases; nucleotides outside the gene matches: 10. Germline CDR1 is DFQATT and CDR2 is SNEGSKA (reference sequence). The CDR3 sequence is CSASRGGSGADTQYF. Written as DNA, the CDR3 is TGCAGTGCTAGTAGGGGCGGGAGCGGGGCAGATACGCAGTATTTT.

The genes are TRBV9 and TRBJ1-6; no clear D gene. The length of the CDR3 is 14 residues. CDR1 SGDLS and CDR2 YYNGEE come from the germline V gene. Trimming took off 0 bases at V and 10 bases at J, with 11 bases between the two ends. The CDR3 DNA is TGTGCCAGCAGCGTAGACGAGGGTGCCTCACCCCTCCACTTT. Protein product: CASSVDEGASPLHF.